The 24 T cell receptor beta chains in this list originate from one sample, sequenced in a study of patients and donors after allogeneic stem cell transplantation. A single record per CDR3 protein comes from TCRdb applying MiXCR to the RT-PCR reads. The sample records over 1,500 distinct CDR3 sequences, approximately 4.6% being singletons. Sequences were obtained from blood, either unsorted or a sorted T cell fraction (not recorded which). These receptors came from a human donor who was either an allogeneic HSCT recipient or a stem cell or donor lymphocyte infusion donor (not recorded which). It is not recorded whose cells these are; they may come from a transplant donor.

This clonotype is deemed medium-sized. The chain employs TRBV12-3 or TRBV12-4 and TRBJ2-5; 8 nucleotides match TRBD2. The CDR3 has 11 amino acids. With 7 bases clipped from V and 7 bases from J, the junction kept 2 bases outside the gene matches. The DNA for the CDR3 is TGTGCCAGCACACGGGAGGGGACCCAGTACTTC. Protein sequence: CASTREGTQYF.

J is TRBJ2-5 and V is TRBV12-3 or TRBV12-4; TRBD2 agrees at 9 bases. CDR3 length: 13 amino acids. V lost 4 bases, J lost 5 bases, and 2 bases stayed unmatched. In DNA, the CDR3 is TGTGCCAGCAGTTCGACTAGCGGCGAGACCCAGTACTTC. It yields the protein CASSSTSGETQYF.

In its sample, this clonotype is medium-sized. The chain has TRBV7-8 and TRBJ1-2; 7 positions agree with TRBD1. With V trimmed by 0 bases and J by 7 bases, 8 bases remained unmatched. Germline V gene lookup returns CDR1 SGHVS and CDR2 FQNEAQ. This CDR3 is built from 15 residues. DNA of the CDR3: TGTGCCAGCAGCTTAGCGCTAGGTACAGGGGCTGGCTACACCTTC. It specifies CASSLALGTGAGYTF.

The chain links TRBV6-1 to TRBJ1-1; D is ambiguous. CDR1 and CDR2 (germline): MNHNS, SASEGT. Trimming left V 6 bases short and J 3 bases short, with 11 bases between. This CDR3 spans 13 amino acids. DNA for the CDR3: TGTGCCAGCAGGGCGGTAAGGGACACTGAAGCTTTCTTT. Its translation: CASRAVRDTEAFF.

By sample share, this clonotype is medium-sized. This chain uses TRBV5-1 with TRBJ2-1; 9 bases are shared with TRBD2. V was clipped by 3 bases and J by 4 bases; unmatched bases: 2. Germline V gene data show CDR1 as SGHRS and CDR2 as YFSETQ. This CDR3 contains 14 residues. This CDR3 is CASSSLAGYNEQFF. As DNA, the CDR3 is TGCGCCAGCAGCTCCCTAGCGGGGTACAATGAGCAGTTCTTC.

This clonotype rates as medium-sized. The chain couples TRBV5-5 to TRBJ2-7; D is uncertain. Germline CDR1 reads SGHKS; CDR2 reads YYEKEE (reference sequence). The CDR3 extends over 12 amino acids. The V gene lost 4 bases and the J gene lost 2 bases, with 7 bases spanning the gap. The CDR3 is CASSLPAYEQYF. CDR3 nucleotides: TGTGCCAGCAGCCTACCCGCCTACGAGCAGTACTTC.

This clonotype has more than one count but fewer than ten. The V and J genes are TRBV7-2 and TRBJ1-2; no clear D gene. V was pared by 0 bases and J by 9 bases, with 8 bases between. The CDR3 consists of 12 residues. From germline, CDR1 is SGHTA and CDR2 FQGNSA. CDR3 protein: CASSLAVLSYTF. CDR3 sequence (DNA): TGTGCCAGCAGCTTAGCGGTACTAAGCTACACCTTC.

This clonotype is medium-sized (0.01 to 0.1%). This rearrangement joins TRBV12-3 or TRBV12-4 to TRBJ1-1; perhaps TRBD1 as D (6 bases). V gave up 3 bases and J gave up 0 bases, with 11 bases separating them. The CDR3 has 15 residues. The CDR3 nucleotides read TGTGCCAGCAGTTTGTTTGGGGGCCTGAACACTGAAGCTTTCTTT. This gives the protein CASSLFGGLNTEAFF.

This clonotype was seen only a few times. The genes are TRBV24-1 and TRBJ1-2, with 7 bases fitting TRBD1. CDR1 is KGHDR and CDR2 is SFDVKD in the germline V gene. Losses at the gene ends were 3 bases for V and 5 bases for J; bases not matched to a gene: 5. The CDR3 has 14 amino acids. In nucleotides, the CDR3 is TGTGCCACCAGTGATCCGGGACAGCCTTATGGCTACACCTTC. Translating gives CATSDPGQPYGYTF.

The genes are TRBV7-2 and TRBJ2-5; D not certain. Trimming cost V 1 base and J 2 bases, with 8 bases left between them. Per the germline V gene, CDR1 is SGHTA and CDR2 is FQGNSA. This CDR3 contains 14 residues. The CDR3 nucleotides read TGTGCCAGCAGCTTAGGGCAGATGCAAGAGACCCAGTACTTC. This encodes CASSLGQMQETQYF.

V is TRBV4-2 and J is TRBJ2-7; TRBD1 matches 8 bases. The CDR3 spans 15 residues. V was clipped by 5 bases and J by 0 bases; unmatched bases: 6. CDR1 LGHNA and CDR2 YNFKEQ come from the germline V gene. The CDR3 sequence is CASSTWTGSSYEQYF. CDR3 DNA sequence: TGTGCCAGCAGCACCTGGACAGGGAGCTCCTACGAGCAGTACTTC.

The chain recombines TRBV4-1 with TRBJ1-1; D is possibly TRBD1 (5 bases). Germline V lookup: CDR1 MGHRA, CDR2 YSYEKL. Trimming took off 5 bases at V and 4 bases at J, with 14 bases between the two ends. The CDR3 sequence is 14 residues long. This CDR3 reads CASSTPWGGTEAFF. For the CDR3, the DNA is TGCGCCAGCAGCACTCCGTGGGGGGGCACTGAAGCTTTCTTT.

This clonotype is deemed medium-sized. The DNA for the CDR3 is TGCAGCGTTGAGGAACAGTCGCGGGAGCAGTACTTC. Encoded protein: CSVEEQSREQYF. V and J are TRBV29-1 and TRBJ2-7; no reliable D call. The CDR3 contains 12 residues. Trimming stripped 3 bases from V and 7 bases from J, with 13 bases between. CDR1 and CDR2 from the germline V gene are SQVTM and ANQGSEA.

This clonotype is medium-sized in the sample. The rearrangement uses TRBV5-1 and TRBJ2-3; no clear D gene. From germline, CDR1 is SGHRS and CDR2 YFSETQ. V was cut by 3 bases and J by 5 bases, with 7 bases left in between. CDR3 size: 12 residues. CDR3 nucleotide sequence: TGCGCCAGCAGCTGGAACGAAGATACGCAGTATTTT. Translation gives CASSWNEDTQYF.

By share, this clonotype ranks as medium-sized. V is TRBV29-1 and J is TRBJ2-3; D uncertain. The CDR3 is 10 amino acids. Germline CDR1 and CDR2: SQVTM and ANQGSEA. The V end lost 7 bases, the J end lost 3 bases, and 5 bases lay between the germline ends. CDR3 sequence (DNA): TGCAGCGCTGGGACAGATACGCAGTATTTT. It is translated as CSAGTDTQYF.

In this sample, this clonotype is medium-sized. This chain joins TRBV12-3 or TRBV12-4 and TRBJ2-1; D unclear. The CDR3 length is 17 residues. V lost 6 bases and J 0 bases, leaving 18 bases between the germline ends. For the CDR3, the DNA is TGTGCCAGCAGGCCTTACACATCGCTCAGCTCCTACAATGAGCAGTTCTTC. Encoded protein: CASRPYTSLSSYNEQFF.

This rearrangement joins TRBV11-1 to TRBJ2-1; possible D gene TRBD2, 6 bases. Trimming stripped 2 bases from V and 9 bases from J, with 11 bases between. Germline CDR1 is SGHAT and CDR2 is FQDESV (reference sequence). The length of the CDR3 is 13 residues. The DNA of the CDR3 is TGTGCCAGCAGCTTACGGCGGGACGGTGAGCAGTTCTTC. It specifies CASSLRRDGEQFF.

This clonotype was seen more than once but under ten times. CDR3 protein: CSVGDRSSYNEQFF. CDR3 nucleotide sequence: TGCAGCGTTGGGGACAGGAGCTCCTACAATGAGCAGTTCTTC. The chain carries TRBV29-1 and TRBJ2-1; 8 nucleotides agree with TRBD1. CDR1 is SQVTM, CDR2 ANQGSEA, per germline. CDR3 size: 14 residues. The J segment lost 0 bases and the V segment lost 4 bases, leaving 2 bases of the junction unmatched.

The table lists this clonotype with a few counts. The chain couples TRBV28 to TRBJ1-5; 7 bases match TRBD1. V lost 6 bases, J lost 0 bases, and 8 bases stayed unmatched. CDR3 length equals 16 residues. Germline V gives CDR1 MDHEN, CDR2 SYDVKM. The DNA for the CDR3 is TGTGCCAGCAGCCCGAGGACAGGAAATAGCAATCAGCCCCAGCATTTT. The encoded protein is CASSPRTGNSNQPQHF.

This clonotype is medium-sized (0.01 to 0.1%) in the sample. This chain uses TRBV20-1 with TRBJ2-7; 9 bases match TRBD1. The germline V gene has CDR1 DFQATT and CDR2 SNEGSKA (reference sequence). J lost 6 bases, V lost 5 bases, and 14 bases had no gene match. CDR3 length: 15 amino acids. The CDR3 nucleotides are TGCAGTGCTTTCCTACCGGGACAGGGATTTTTCGAGCAGTACTTC. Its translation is CSAFLPGQGFFEQYF.

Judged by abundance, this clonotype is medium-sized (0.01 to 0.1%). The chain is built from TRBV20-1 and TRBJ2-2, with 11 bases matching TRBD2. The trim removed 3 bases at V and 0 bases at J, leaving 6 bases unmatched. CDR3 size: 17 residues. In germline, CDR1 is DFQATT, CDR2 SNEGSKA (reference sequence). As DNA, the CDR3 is TGCAGTGCTAGGCCCAGACTAGCGGGGCCGAACACCGGGGAGCTGTTTTTT. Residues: CSARPRLAGPNTGELFF.

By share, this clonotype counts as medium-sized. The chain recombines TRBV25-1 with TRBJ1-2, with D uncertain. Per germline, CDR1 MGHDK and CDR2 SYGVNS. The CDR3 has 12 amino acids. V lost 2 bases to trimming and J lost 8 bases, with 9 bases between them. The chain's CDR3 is CASSEGVLGYTF. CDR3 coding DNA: TGTGCCAGCAGTGAAGGGGTCTTAGGCTACACCTTC.

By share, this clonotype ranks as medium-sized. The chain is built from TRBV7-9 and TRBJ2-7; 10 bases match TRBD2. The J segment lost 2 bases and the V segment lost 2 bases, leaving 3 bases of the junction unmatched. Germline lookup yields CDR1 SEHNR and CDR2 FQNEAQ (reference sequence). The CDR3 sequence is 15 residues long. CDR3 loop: CASSLILAGPYEQYF. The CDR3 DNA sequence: TGTGCCAGCAGCTTAATACTAGCGGGACCCTACGAGCAGTACTTC.

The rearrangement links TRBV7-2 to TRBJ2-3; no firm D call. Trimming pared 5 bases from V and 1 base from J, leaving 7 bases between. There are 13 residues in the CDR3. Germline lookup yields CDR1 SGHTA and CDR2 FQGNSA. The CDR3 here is CASSQQRTDTQYF. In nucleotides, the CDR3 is TGTGCCAGCAGCCAACAGCGCACAGATACGCAGTATTTT.